Reported below is one T cell receptor beta chain. The second PCR ran about 6 to 11 cycles with a sample-barcoded 5' primer and J-beta primers. MiXCR was run by TCRdb on the 5' RACE reads, yielding one entry per CDR3 protein. This table has approximately 800,000 distinct CDR3 sequences, around a quarter appearing once. The data stem from a study of blood T cells in healthy people across ages. In germline, CDR1 is SNHLY, CDR2 FYNNEI. The CDR3 length is 13 residues. V lost 6 bases to trimming and J lost 5 bases, with 13 bases between them. PBMCs numbering at least 6 million were isolated per sample. The same sample was also used in a study of T cells of mothers and their children.

Sequencing was performed on blood. This receptor was obtained from a boy younger than 18 in good health. V gene TRBV2 combines with J gene TRBJ2-5; D not certain. For the CDR3, the DNA is TGTGCCAGCAGCGCTGGATCGAGGGAGACCCAGTACTTC. Its protein product is CASSAGSRETQYF.